The 32 T cell receptor beta chains below were found in one sample sequenced in a study of PD-1 blockade in classical Hodgkin lymphoma. Here immunoSEQ multiplex PCR was the method, and the copy in TCRdb shows in-frame clones only, minus some. Counted here are approximately 96,000 clones, more than 85% occurring once; the ten biggest clones make up about 2%. Time point here: cycle 4 day 1 (C4D1), after less than 7 weeks of nivolumab. There was relapse after autologous stem cell transplantation in every patient, and there was variation in brentuximab vedotin exposure. Sequencing used peripheral blood mononuclear cells (PBMCs), obtained before the fourth cycle of nivolumab. The receptors were sampled from a human donor with classical Hodgkin lymphoma.

CDR3 coding DNA: TGTGCCAGCAGCTTGCCCCTGTTGGCCGAGCAGTACTTC. Protein sequence: CASSLPLLAEQYF. V is TRBV5-6 and J is TRBJ2-7; D is uncertain. The ends were cut back, 1 base at V and 6 bases at J, with 11 bases in the middle. Germline CDR1 reads SGHDT; CDR2 reads YYEEEE. The CDR3 totals 13 residues.

The chain links TRBV28 to TRBJ1-5; D is ambiguous. The CDR3 loop spans 12 amino acids. Germline V CDR1 and CDR2: MDHEN, SYDVKM. V gave up 9 bases and J gave up 2 bases, with 8 bases separating them. CDR3 sequence: CASYGGNQPQHF. For the CDR3, the DNA is TGTGCCAGTTATGGGGGCAATCAGCCCCAGCATTTT.

V is TRBV5-1 and J is TRBJ2-7; 11 nucleotides line up with TRBD2. Germline values: CDR1 SGHRS, CDR2 YFSETQ. The CDR3 covers 14 residues. The V segment lost 4 bases and the J segment 5 bases; nucleotides outside the gene matches: 5. DNA for the CDR3: TGCGCCAGCAGCCCACTAGCGGGAGTACACGAGCAGTACTTC. This encodes CASSPLAGVHEQYF.

The rearrangement uses TRBV2 and TRBJ2-3; D may be TRBD1 (6 bases). V lost 6 bases to trimming and J lost 0 bases, with 16 bases between them. This CDR3 spans 16 amino acids. CDR1 and CDR2 from the germline V gene are SNHLY and FYNNEI. CDR3 in amino acids: CASSNGQSASTDTQYF. Here the CDR3 DNA reads TGTGCCAGCAGCAACGGACAGAGCGCTAGCACAGATACGCAGTATTTT.

The rearrangement joins TRBV4-1 to TRBJ1-3, with D unclear. Per the germline V gene, CDR1 is MGHRA and CDR2 is YSYEKL. The CDR3 contains 13 residues. V lost 3 bases, J lost 1 base, and 4 bases lay in between. CDR3 in DNA: TGCGCCAGCAGCCAGGGGTCTGGAAACACCATATATTTT. Translation gives CASSQGSGNTIYF.

CDR3 loop: CASQGGPNTGELFF. The CDR3 coding sequence is TGTGCCAGCCAAGGGGGACCGAACACCGGGGAGCTGTTTTTT. The chain joins TRBV28 to TRBJ2-2; possible D gene TRBD1, 6 bases. Germline assignment: CDR1 MDHEN and CDR2 SYDVKM. The CDR3 totals 14 residues. Trimming took off 8 bases at V and 0 bases at J, with 10 bases between the two ends.

The chain uses TRBV6-6 and TRBJ1-3; 7 nucleotides line up with TRBD1. The CDR3 runs to 14 residues. Trimming took 5 bases from V and 1 from J; bases not matched to a gene: 2. The germline V gene has CDR1 MNHNY and CDR2 SVGAGI (reference sequence). The CDR3 coding sequence is TGTGCCAGCAGTCAACAGGGGTCTGGAAACACCATATATTTT. Translation: CASSQQGSGNTIYF.

This chain links TRBV12-1 with TRBJ2-1; TRBD2, the table's D call, was not compared with the DNA. TRBV12-1 is a documented pseudogene. The CDR3 loop spans 17 amino acids. CDR3 sequence (DNA): TGTGCCAGCAGCTTTTCTACTAGCGGGAGAGGGGTGAGTGAGCAGTTCTTC. It encodes CASSFSTSGRGVSEQFF.

The chain carries TRBV7-9 and TRBJ2-7; 9 bases align to TRBD2. This CDR3 comprises 13 residues. V was pared by 4 bases and J by 3 bases, with 1 base of the junction left unmatched. Germline loops: CDR1 SEHNR, CDR2 FQNEAQ (reference sequence). For the CDR3, the DNA is TGTGCCAGCAGCTATAGCGGGAGCTACGAGCAGTACTTC. It yields the protein CASSYSGSYEQYF.

The genes are TRBV27 and TRBJ2-3; a weak D match, TRBD2 (6 bases). This CDR3 spans 13 amino acids. The germline CDR1 and CDR2 sequences are MNHEY and SMNVEV (reference sequence). V was clipped by 8 bases and J by 0 bases, with 9 bases between them. CDR3 in amino acids: CASAGISTDTQYF. The CDR3 DNA is TGTGCCAGCGCGGGGATAAGCACAGATACGCAGTATTTT.

The gene calls are TRBV6-5 and TRBJ1-2; D is uncertain. From germline, CDR1 is MNHEY and CDR2 SVGAGI. V lost 2 bases, J lost 5 bases, and 12 bases lay in between. The CDR3 has 14 residues. CDR3 DNA sequence: TGTGCCAGCAGTTACGGTCTGGGTGATTATGGCTACACCTTC. It encodes CASSYGLGDYGYTF.

The V and J genes are TRBV5-1 and TRBJ2-3; the match to TRBD2 covers 8 bases. V lost 2 bases and J lost 11; bases outside the gene matches: 10. Germline loops: CDR1 SGHRS, CDR2 YFSETQ. The CDR3 sequence is 14 residues long. The CDR3 nucleotides read TGCGCCAGCAGCTTCCCAGACGGGAGGGCTGGGCAGTATTTT. This encodes CASSFPDGRAGQYF.

This chain links TRBV27 with TRBJ2-2; TRBD2 matches at 8 bases. CDR1 and CDR2 (germline): MNHEY, SMNVEV (reference sequence). Unmatched junction bases numbered 0, after V lost 3 bases and J lost 6 bases. The CDR3 spans 13 residues. The CDR3: CASSFSGAGELFF. The CDR3 DNA sequence: TGTGCCAGCAGTTTTAGCGGGGCCGGGGAGCTGTTTTTT.

The chain employs TRBV6-6 and TRBJ1-2; the D gene is possibly TRBD1 (6 bases). In germline, CDR1 is MNHNY, CDR2 SVGAGI (reference sequence). The CDR3 loop spans 16 amino acids. V was pared by 6 bases and J by 2 bases, with 19 bases between. The CDR3 sequence is CASSRLGGDQNYGYTF. CDR3 nucleotide sequence: TGTGCCAGCAGCAGACTAGGGGGGGACCAAAACTATGGCTACACCTTC.

The chain combines TRBV5-1 with TRBJ2-2; possibly TRBD2 for D (7 bases). CDR3 length: 15 amino acids. Trimming cost V 4 bases and J 7 bases, with 17 bases left between them. Germline CDR1 reads SGHRS; CDR2 reads YFSETQ. CDR3 protein: CASSPARGGSGELFF. CDR3 coding DNA: TGCGCCAGCAGCCCTGCTCGCGGGGGCAGCGGGGAGCTGTTTTTT.

This clone was observed a single time. The V call is TRBV2, the J call TRBJ1-1; no reliable D call. The V gene's germline CDR1 is SNHLY and CDR2 FYNNEI. The CDR3 sequence is 13 residues long. Trimming took off 2 bases at V and 4 bases at J, with 8 bases between the two ends. CDR3 residues: CASSEWISTEAFF. The CDR3 DNA is TGTGCCAGCAGTGAATGGATTTCCACTGAAGCTTTCTTT.

A single count supports this clone. V gene TRBV27 combines with J gene TRBJ1-1; possible D gene TRBD1, 5 bases. The germline gives CDR1 MNHEY, CDR2 SMNVEV (reference sequence). The CDR3 runs to 14 residues. V shed 0 bases and J shed 3 bases, with 8 bases lying between them. CDR3 in amino acids: CASSLSAGYTEAFF. As DNA, the CDR3 is TGTGCCAGCAGTTTATCGGCAGGGTACACTGAAGCTTTCTTT.

The rearrangement joins TRBV27 to TRBJ2-7; tentative D call: TRBD2 (5 bases). The germline CDR1 and CDR2 sequences are MNHEY and SMNVEV (reference sequence). V was clipped by 3 bases and J by 2 bases, with 8 bases between them. The CDR3 has 13 amino acids. The DNA for the CDR3 is TGTGCCAGCAGTTTGGCGGGTCCCTACGAGCAGTACTTC. It codes for CASSLAGPYEQYF.

This rearrangement joins TRBV6-1 to TRBJ2-3; no definite D call. The CDR3 has 14 amino acids. The ends were cut back, 0 bases at V and 1 base at J, with 5 bases in the middle. The germline V gene encodes CDR1 MNHNS and CDR2 SASEGT. The chain's CDR3 is CASSEAGGTDTQYF. The CDR3 DNA is TGTGCCAGCAGTGAAGCAGGAGGCACAGATACGCAGTATTTT.

V gene TRBV7-2 combines with J gene TRBJ2-1; tentative D call: TRBD2 (5 bases). The CDR3 runs 15 residues. V lost 5 bases to trimming and J lost 4 bases, with 15 bases between them. Germline CDR1 reads SGHTA; CDR2 reads FQGNSA. The CDR3 nucleotides are TGTGCCAGCAGCCCTGCCAGCGGCTCGTACAATGAGCAGTTCTTC. Its protein product is CASSPASGSYNEQFF.

This sequence joins TRBV12-5 and TRBJ2-7, with 14 bases aligning to TRBD2. Germline trimming cut 6 bases from V and 2 bases from J; bases unmatched to any gene: 0. This CDR3 has 14 amino acids. CDR1 is LGHNT and CDR2 is FRNRAP in the germline V gene. The CDR3, as DNA: TGTGCTAGTGGGGGACTAGCGGGGGCCTACGAGCAGTACTTC. Translated, it gives CASGGLAGAYEQYF.

The chain uses TRBV5-1 and TRBJ1-4; tentatively, D is TRBD1 (5 bases). Per germline, CDR1 SGHRS and CDR2 YFSETQ. This CDR3 spans 15 amino acids. V lost 2 bases, J lost 4 bases, and 12 bases lay in between. CDR3 amino acids: CASSFGGGRNEKLFF. CDR3 nucleotide sequence: TGCGCCAGCAGCTTCGGGGGAGGGCGTAATGAAAAACTGTTTTTT. The whole variable domain, remainder taken from reference TRBV5-1 and TRBJ1-4, is KAGVTQTPRYLIKTRGQQVTLSCSPISGHRSVSWYQQTPGQGLQFLFEYFSETQRNKGNFPGRFSGRQFSNSRSEMNVSTLELGDSALYLCASSFGGGRNEKLFFGSGTQLSVL.

Here the CDR3 reads CASLVGYEQYF. The CDR3 nucleotides read TGTGCCAGCCTCGTGGGGTACGAGCAGTACTTC. This chain connects TRBV25-1 to TRBJ2-7; D unresolved. CDR1 MGHDK and CDR2 SYGVNS come from the germline V gene. V lost 8 bases, J lost 4 bases, and 9 bases lay in between. The CDR3 covers 11 residues.

This chain connects TRBV12-5 to TRBJ2-3, with D possibly called TRBD1 or TRBD2 (6 bases each). There are 14 residues in the CDR3. V gave up 1 base and J gave up 3 bases, with 8 bases separating them. Germline CDR1 reads LGHNT; CDR2 reads FRNRAP. The CDR3 is CASGLGGGTDTQYF. DNA of the CDR3: TGTGCTAGTGGTTTGGGAGGGGGGACAGATACGCAGTATTTT.

The chain joins TRBV7-2 to TRBJ2-2; the D gene could be TRBD1 or TRBD2 (6 bases each). Germline-derived CDR1 and CDR2 are SGHTA and FQGNSA. The CDR3 runs 16 residues. V was shortened by 8 bases and J by 4 bases, with 20 bases between the two germline ends. CDR3 coding DNA: TGTGCCAGCCGAACTACAGGGCTGGGAGGCACCGGGGAGCTGTTTTTT. As protein: CASRTTGLGGTGELFF.

The chain links TRBV4-2 to TRBJ2-6, with D uncertain. The CDR3 consists of 16 residues. V lost 0 bases and J 3 bases, leaving 9 bases between the germline ends. The germline V gene encodes CDR1 LGHNA and CDR2 YNFKEQ. As DNA, the CDR3 is TGTGCCAGCAGCCAAGAACGCGGCGATGGGGCCAACGTCCTGACTTTC. Protein: CASSQERGDGANVLTF.

This chain uses TRBV25-1 with TRBJ2-1, with TRBD2 matching 11 bases. CDR3 size: 17 residues. Germline V gene lookup returns CDR1 MGHDK and CDR2 SYGVNS. The V and J ends lost 3 bases and 0 bases, in that order; junction bases with no gene match: 4. The CDR3 spells CASSDSSGRSSYNEQFF. In DNA form, the CDR3 reads TGTGCCAGCAGTGACTCTAGCGGGAGGAGCTCCTACAATGAGCAGTTCTTC.

The V call is TRBV5-1, the J call TRBJ1-2; D remains ambiguous. Trimming took off 0 bases at V and 2 bases at J, with 2 bases between the two ends. CDR3 length: 12 residues. Germline CDR1 SGHRS, CDR2 YFSETQ. The CDR3 loop reads CASSLDNYGYTF. Here the CDR3 DNA reads TGCGCCAGCAGCTTGGACAACTATGGCTACACCTTC.

This rearrangement joins TRBV28 to TRBJ2-6; D is unclear. Trimming removed 8 bases from V and 0 bases from J, with 26 bases in between. In germline, CDR1 is MDHEN, CDR2 SYDVKM. The CDR3 extends over 20 amino acids. CDR3 region: CASAHPRWVSKSSGANVLTF. CDR3 bases: TGTGCCAGCGCTCACCCCCGGTGGGTAAGTAAGAGCTCTGGGGCCAACGTCCTGACTTTC. Supplemented by reference TRBV28 and TRBJ2-6, the full variable domain reads DVKVTQSSRYLVKRTGEKVFLECVQDMDHENMFWYRQDPGLGLRLIYFSYDVKMKEKGDIPEGYSVSREKKERFSLILESASTNQTSMYLCASAHPRWVSKSSGANVLTFGAGSRLTVL.

The chain has TRBV27 and TRBJ2-7, with 9 bases matching TRBD1. This CDR3 has 14 residues. From germline, CDR1 is MNHEY and CDR2 SMNVEV (reference sequence). The J segment lost 2 bases and the V segment lost 5 bases, leaving 4 bases of the junction unmatched. DNA of the CDR3: TGTGCCAGCAGTAGGACAGGGGATGCCTACGAGCAGTACTTC. It is translated as CASSRTGDAYEQYF.

The chain combines TRBV7-3 with TRBJ1-1; D might be TRBD1 (6 bases). The ends were cut back, 5 bases at V and 3 bases at J, with 16 bases in the middle. The CDR3 sequence is 15 residues long. Germline loops: CDR1 SGHTA, CDR2 FQGTGA. Written as DNA, the CDR3 is TGTGCCAGCAGCCCGAGGGGGACGGGCGACACTGAAGCTTTCTTT. Translation: CASSPRGTGDTEAFF.

The chain is built from TRBV19 and TRBJ2-1, with 9 bases that match TRBD2. Germline values: CDR1 LNHDA, CDR2 SQIVND (reference sequence). The CDR3 is made up of 15 amino acids. The V gene end was trimmed by 7 bases and the J gene end by 7 bases; junction bases not matched to a gene: 11. The CDR3 DNA follows: TGTGCCAGTAACCCCACGGTTAGCGGGAGTAATGAGCAGTTCTTC. This codes for CASNPTVSGSNEQFF.